The rows below give T cell receptor beta chains drawn from one sample of a study of blood T cell repertoires in COVID-19. Assay: immunoSEQ multiplex PCR; the TCRdb copy retains only in-frame clones and omits some. The sample holds tens of thousands of clones; approximately 84% are singletons and the top ten take 6.3%. Sequencing used peripheral blood. These receptors all come from a man between 70 and 80 years old with COVID-19, enrolled during active disease. CDR3s include the opening cysteine and the closing phenylalanine or tryptophan. A D gene is named only where the DNA matches it firmly. Expanded clones are given a class, and other clones once, few, many or no size at all.

>.|TRBD1|TRBJ1-1|TRBV6-5
CASSEFGQGDKAFF
TGTGCCAGCAGCGAGTTCGGGCAGGGGGATAAGGCTTTCTTT
>few|.|TRBJ2-5|TRBV5-4
CASSLGAVETQYF
TGTGCCAGCAGCTTAGGGGCGGTAGAGACCCAGTACTTC
>.|.|TRBJ1-1|TRBV6-2/TRBV6-3
CASSYTPGGASEAFF
TGTGCCAGCAGTTACACCCCCGGGGGGGCCTCTGAAGCTTTCTTT
>.|.|TRBJ2-5|TRBV5-1
CASSWAQGWETQYF
TGCGCCAGCAGCTGGGCCCAGGGATGGGAGACCCAGTACTTC
>.|TRBD1|TRBJ2-6|TRBV5-1
CASSPGQGGSGANVLTF
TGCGCCAGCAGCCCGGGACAGGGGGGCTCTGGGGCCAACGTCCTGACTTTC
>.|.|TRBJ1-5|TRBV27
CASSRTPDSSSGQPQHF
TGTGCCAGCAGTCGAACCCCGGACAGCTCTTCGGGTCAGCCCCAGCATTTT
>.|.|TRBJ2-7|TRBV29-1
CSVELFNEQYF
TGCAGCGTTGAGTTGTTCAACGAGCAGTACTTC
>.|TRBD2|TRBJ2-1|TRBV7-9
CASSFEGRGESYNEQFF
TGTGCCAGCAGCTTCGAGGGGCGGGGGGAATCCTACAATGAGCAGTTCTTC
>.|.|TRBJ1-2|TRBV12-3/TRBV12-4
CASSFRAGYGYTF
TGTGCCAGCAGCTTTCGGGCGGGCTATGGCTACACCTTC
>.|.|TRBJ1-2|TRBV4-3
CASSRGTAGGGYTF
TGCGCCAGCAGCCGAGGGACCGCGGGAGGGGGCTACACCTTC
>.|.|TRBJ2-1|TRBV3-1/TRBV3-2
CASSKGGRELYNEQFF
TGTGCCAGCAGCAAAGGGGGCCGGGAGTTGTACAATGAGCAGTTCTTC
>.|TRBD2|TRBJ2-1|TRBV4-3
CASSQGLAGGPDEQFF
TGCGCCAGCAGCCAAGGCCTAGCGGGAGGGCCAGATGAGCAGTTCTTC
>.|.|TRBJ2-7|TRBV7-3
CASSTRRGNEQYF
TGTGCCAGCAGCACCAGGCGGGGCAACGAGCAGTACTTC
>.|.|TRBJ1-2|TRBV4-2
CASSREKRNYGYTF
TGTGCCAGCAGCCGGGAAAAGCGGAACTATGGCTACACCTTC
>.|TRBD1|TRBJ1-1|TRBV6-1
CASSERGQGNTEAFF
TGTGCCAGCAGTGAGAGAGGACAGGGGAACACTGAAGCTTTCTTT